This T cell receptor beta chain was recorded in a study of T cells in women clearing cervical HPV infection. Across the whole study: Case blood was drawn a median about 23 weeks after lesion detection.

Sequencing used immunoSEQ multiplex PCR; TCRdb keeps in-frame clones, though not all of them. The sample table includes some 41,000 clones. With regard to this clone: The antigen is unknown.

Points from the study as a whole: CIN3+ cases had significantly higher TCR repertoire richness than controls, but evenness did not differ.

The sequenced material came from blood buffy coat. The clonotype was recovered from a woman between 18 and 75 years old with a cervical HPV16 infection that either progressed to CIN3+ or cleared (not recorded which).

The CDR3 is CASSYRNTEAFF. Incomplete CDR3 DNA: TGTGCCAGTAGTTACAGGAACACTGAA. The chain combines TRBV19 with TRBJ1-1, with D unclear. The missing CDR3 end, 3 residues past where the read stops, is filled in from the germline J gene. The CDR3 totals 12 residues. V lost 5 bases and J lost 1, with 5 bases in between. Germline CDR1 reads LNHDA; CDR2 reads SQIVND (reference sequence).